These 13 T cell receptor beta chains were sequenced from one sample in a study of T cell changes during pregnancy in multiple sclerosis. Clones were read by immunoSEQ multiplex PCR, and TCRdb kept only the in-frame ones, dropping some. Of tens of thousands of clones listed, 91% are singletons. The sample consisted of peripheral blood, taken after pregnancy. The receptors were sampled from a female donor in good health, enrolled as a control in a pregnancy study.

J is TRBJ2-7 and V is TRBV11-3, with unresolved D. Germline CDR1 and CDR2: SGHNT and YENEEA. The length of the CDR3 is 13 residues. The ends were cut back, 0 bases at V and 0 bases at J, with 3 bases in the middle. In DNA form, the CDR3 reads TGTGCCAGCAGCTTAGACAGCTCCTACGAGCAGTACTTC. It specifies CASSLDSSYEQYF.

The V and J genes are TRBV7-2 and TRBJ1-4, with D possibly matching TRBD1 (6 bases). This CDR3 region has 16 residues. Trimming took 3 bases from V and 8 from J, leaving 19 bases between them. Germline CDR1 reads SGHTA; CDR2 reads FQGNSA. Written as DNA, the CDR3 is TGTGCCAGCAGCTTCCTCCCAGGGGAAGGATTAGAAAAACTGTTTTTT. As protein: CASSFLPGEGLEKLFF.

This sequence joins TRBV18 and TRBJ1-6; D is uncertain. Germline V lookup: CDR1 KGHSH, CDR2 LQKENI. The germline V and J ends were trimmed by 2 bases and 5 bases, with 10 bases remaining between them. This CDR3 contains 15 residues. The chain's CDR3 is CASSPALRNNSPLHF. For the CDR3, the DNA is TGTGCCAGCTCACCAGCTCTGAGAAATAATTCACCCCTCCACTTT.

The CDR3 DNA reads as TGTGCCAGCAGCTTGGTCGGAGGATGGAATGAGCAGTTCTTC. Translating gives CASSLVGGWNEQFF. The rearrangement uses TRBV7-8 and TRBJ2-1; a weak D match, TRBD2 (5 bases). This CDR3 comprises 14 residues. The V end was cut by 3 bases, the J end by 7 bases, with 13 bases between. Germline CDR1 and CDR2: SGHVS and FQNEAQ. Full variable domain (outside the CDR3, taken from reference TRBV7-8 and TRBJ2-1): GAGVSQSPRYKVAKRGQDVALRCDPISGHVSLFWYQQALGQGPEFLTYFQNEAQLDKSGLPSDRFFAERPEGSVSTLKIQRTQQEDSAVYLCASSLVGGWNEQFFGPGTRLTVL.

The rearrangement joins TRBV27 to TRBJ1-3; D is ambiguous. Trimming stripped 11 bases from V and 0 bases from J, with 5 bases between. The V gene's germline CDR1 is MNHEY and CDR2 SMNVEV (reference sequence). This CDR3 is built from 11 residues. This chain's CDR3 is CADFSGNTIYF. CDR3 sequence (DNA): TGTGCCGACTTCTCTGGAAACACCATATATTTT.

The chain is built from TRBV5-1 and TRBJ1-1; 8 positions agree with TRBD1. Losses at the gene ends were 7 bases for V and 3 bases for J; bases not matched to a gene: 11. The CDR3 is made up of 15 amino acids. Per germline, CDR1 SGHRS and CDR2 YFSETQ. The CDR3 region has the DNA TGCGCCAGCGAAGTCGGGACAGGCTATGACACTGAAGCTTTCTTT. This sequence encodes CASEVGTGYDTEAFF.

This clone qualifies as medium-sized. V is TRBV5-1 and J is TRBJ1-2; tentative D call: TRBD1 (6 bases). Per germline, CDR1 SGHRS and CDR2 YFSETQ. Trimming took 0 bases from V and 4 from J, leaving 16 bases between them. The CDR3 is 16 amino acids. DNA for the CDR3: TGCGCCAGCAGCTTGGAGGCAGGGGTGAGGCCCTATGGCTACACCTTC. Translated: CASSLEAGVRPYGYTF.

V and J are TRBV28 and TRBJ1-2, with a weak D call TRBD1 (6 bases). The length of the CDR3 is 13 residues. Germline V gene sequence: CDR1 MDHEN, CDR2 SYDVKM. V dropped 8 bases and J dropped 3 bases, with 13 bases sitting between them. The CDR3 protein is CASSPDRHYGYTF. For the CDR3, the DNA is TGTGCCAGCTCCCCCGACAGGCACTATGGCTACACCTTC.

The chain is built from TRBV5-6 and TRBJ2-3; no definite D call. The CDR3 is 12 residues long. The germline CDR1 and CDR2 sequences are SGHDT and YYEEEE. Trimming removed 4 bases at V and 6 bases at J, with 9 bases between. This CDR3 reads CASSPPGDTQYF. DNA for the CDR3: TGTGCCAGCAGCCCACCCGGGGATACGCAGTATTTT.

The chain employs TRBV28 and TRBJ1-6; the match to TRBD1 covers 8 bases. The CDR3 consists of 16 residues. Germline loops: CDR1 MDHEN, CDR2 SYDVKM. Losses at the gene ends were 4 bases for V and 13 bases for J; bases not matched to a gene: 15. The CDR3 is CASSSVGQGTKNPLHF. The CDR3 nucleotides read TGTGCCAGCAGTTCGGTAGGACAGGGAACGAAAAACCCCCTCCACTTT.

The V and J genes are TRBV7-9 and TRBJ2-3; the match to TRBD1 covers 7 bases. Germline V gene lookup returns CDR1 SEHNR and CDR2 FQNEAQ (reference sequence). V trimming: 6 bases; J trimming: 1 base; junction bases outside the gene matches: 10. The CDR3 loop spans 16 amino acids. The CDR3 sequence is CASSPATGRGTDTQYF. The CDR3 DNA sequence: TGTGCCAGCAGTCCAGCGACAGGGCGAGGCACAGATACGCAGTATTTT.

The V and J genes are TRBV4-2 and TRBJ1-2; no definite D call. Germline CDR1 and CDR2: LGHNA and YNFKEQ. The CDR3 is 17 residues long. V dropped 0 bases and J dropped 6 bases, with 20 bases sitting between them. The CDR3 nucleotides are TGTGCCAGCAGCCAAGATCTCGGAGGTCTAGGCGGGGATGGCTACACCTTC. As protein: CASSQDLGGLGGDGYTF.

This chain uses TRBV11-2 with TRBJ1-2; weak D call: TRBD1 (5 bases). Germline CDR1 is SGHAT and CDR2 is FQNNGV. The CDR3 runs to 19 residues. V was cut by 3 bases and J by 0 bases, with 23 bases left in between. CDR3 DNA: TGTGCCAGCAGCTTTCTAGGCCCGCAACAGGTAGGCCCTAACTATGGCTACACCTTC. Its translation: CASSFLGPQQVGPNYGYTF. The variable domain in full, completed from reference TRBV11-2 and TRBJ1-2, reads EAGVAQSPRYKIIEKRQSVAFWCNPISGHATLYWYQQILGQGPKLLIQFQNNGVVDDSQLPKDRFSAERLKGVDSTLKIQPAKLEDSAVYLCASSFLGPQQVGPNYGYTFGSGTRLTVV.